This TCR beta chain emerged from a study of early T cells in non-severe SARS-CoV-2 infection. Overall study: Bulk RNA isolated from unsorted whole blood underwent sequencing; chains were not paired. Regarding the study as a whole: VDJdb-based matching was biased toward anti-spike CD8 responses and missed private and CD4 specificities.

Attachment of unique molecular identifiers to individual cDNA molecules was performed. TCRdb ran MiXCR on the 5' RACE reads and lists one entry per CDR3 protein. The sample contains tens of thousands of distinct CDR3 sequences, around 13% of which appear only once. This CDR3 spans 14 amino acids. Trimming cost V 3 bases and J 5 bases; bases outside gene matches: 5. Germline loops: CDR1 KGHSH, CDR2 LQKENI. As concerns this clonotype: Antigen: not known.

V is TRBV18 and J is TRBJ2-7, with 9 positions matching TRBD1. The clonotype originates from an adult who was a healthcare worker with PCR-confirmed SARS-CoV-2 infection or an uninfected control (not recorded which). Sequenced material: whole blood. This CDR3 is CASSPTGGRNEQYF. CDR3 nucleotides: TGTGCCAGCTCACCTACAGGGGGCAGGAACGAGCAGTACTTC.